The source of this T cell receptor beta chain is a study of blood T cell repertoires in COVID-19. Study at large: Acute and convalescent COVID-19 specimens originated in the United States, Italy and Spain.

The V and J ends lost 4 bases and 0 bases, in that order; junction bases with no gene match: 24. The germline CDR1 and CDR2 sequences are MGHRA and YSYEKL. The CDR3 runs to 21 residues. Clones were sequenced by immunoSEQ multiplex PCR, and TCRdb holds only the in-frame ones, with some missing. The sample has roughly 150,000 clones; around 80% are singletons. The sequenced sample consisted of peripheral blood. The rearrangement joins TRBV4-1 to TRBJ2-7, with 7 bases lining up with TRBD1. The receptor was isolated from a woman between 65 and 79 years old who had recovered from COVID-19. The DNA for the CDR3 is TGCGCCAGCAGCCCATATCCCGGGACAGCCCTACGAGTAGGTAGCTCCTACGAGCAGTACTTC. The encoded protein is CASSPYPGTALRVGSSYEQYF.